Shown below are 25 T cell receptor beta chains from a single sample sequenced in a study of blood T cell repertoires in COVID-19. Only in-frame clones appear in the TCRdb table, and some are missing; sequencing was by immunoSEQ multiplex PCR. The sample has approximately 340,000 clones, about four fifths seen once. Sequenced material: peripheral blood. The receptor source for this set is a man younger than 45 with active or convalescent COVID-19.

This clone showed up just once. The rearrangement joins TRBV5-6 to TRBJ2-2, with 10 nucleotides matching TRBD2. Trimming cost V 7 bases and J 7 bases; bases outside gene matches: 7. The V gene's germline CDR1 is SGHDT and CDR2 YYEEEE. The CDR3 sequence is 14 residues long. CDR3 DNA: TGTGCCAGCCGAGCGGGGGGGCCCGGCGGGGAGCTGTTTTTT. It is translated as CASRAGGPGGELFF. The whole variable domain, remainder taken from reference TRBV5-6 and TRBJ2-2, is DAGVTQSPTHLIKTRGQQVTLRCSPKSGHDTVSWYQQALGQGPQFIFQYYEEEERQRGNFPDRFSGHQFPNYSSELNVNALLLGDSALYLCASRAGGPGGELFFGEGSRLTVL.

The rearrangement links TRBV9 to TRBJ1-1; 8 nucleotides match TRBD1. The CDR3 extends over 13 amino acids. The trim removed 5 bases at V and 4 bases at J, leaving 4 bases unmatched. Germline V CDR1 and CDR2: SGDLS, YYNGEE. CDR3 nucleotides: TGTGCCAGCAGTACAGGGGGAAGCACTGAAGCTTTCTTT. It encodes CASSTGGSTEAFF. Full variable domain (remainder filled in from reference TRBV9 and TRBJ1-1): DSGVTQTPKHLITATGQRVTLRCSPRSGDLSVYWYQQSLDQGLQFLIQYYNGEERAKGNILERFSAQQFPDLHSELNLSSLELGDSALYFCASSTGGSTEAFFGQGTRLTVV.

The chain employs TRBV30 and TRBJ2-7, with TRBD1 matching over 8 bases. CDR3 size: 15 residues. Germline values: CDR1 GTSNPN, CDR2 SVGIG (reference sequence). With 4 bases clipped from V and 3 bases from J, the junction kept 11 bases outside the gene matches. The CDR3 sequence: CAWTGTGGVSYEQYF. The CDR3 bases are TGTGCCTGGACCGGAACAGGGGGTGTCAGCTACGAGCAGTACTTC. Combining the CDR3 with reference TRBV30 and TRBJ2-7 gives the whole variable domain SQTIHQWPATLVQPVGSPLSLECTVEGTSNPNLYWYRQAAGRGLQLLFYSVGIGQISSEVPQNLSASRPQDRQFILSSKKLLLSDSGFYLCAWTGTGGVSYEQYFGPGTRLTVT.

This chain uses TRBV9 with TRBJ2-3, with unresolved D. V was trimmed by 5 bases and J by 6 bases, leaving 10 bases between them. The CDR3 runs to 12 residues. In germline, CDR1 is SGDLS, CDR2 YYNGEE. The CDR3 protein is CASSFSPDTQYF. In DNA, the CDR3 is TGTGCCAGCAGTTTTTCCCCGGATACGCAGTATTTT.

The chain is built from TRBV6-2 or TRBV6-3 and TRBJ2-5; 15 bases map to TRBD2. CDR1 and CDR2 (germline): MNHEY, SVGEGT. The CDR3 totals 18 residues. Trimming at V came to 2 bases and at J to 2 bases, leaving 6 bases not matched to a gene. The CDR3 sequence is CASSYGLAGGPGQETQYF. The CDR3 DNA reads as TGTGCCAGCAGTTACGGACTAGCGGGAGGGCCTGGACAAGAGACCCAGTACTTC.

The genes are TRBV18 and TRBJ2-5; 14 positions match TRBD2. The CDR3 is made up of 17 amino acids. The V gene's germline CDR1 is KGHSH and CDR2 LQKENI. V lost 3 bases, J lost 2 bases, and 5 bases stayed unmatched. The CDR3 sequence: CASSPGTSGSGQETQYF. CDR3 coding DNA: TGTGCCAGCTCACCCGGGACTAGCGGGAGCGGGCAAGAGACCCAGTACTTC.

V gene TRBV3-1 (or the pseudogene TRBV3-2) combines with J gene TRBJ2-7; 7 bases are a match to TRBD2. The CDR3 length is 14 residues. Germline-derived CDR1 and CDR2 are LGHDT and YNNKEL (reference sequence). The trim removed 5 bases at V and 4 bases at J, leaving 8 bases unmatched. In DNA, the CDR3 is TGTGCCAGCAGCAACGGGACTATCGGATACGAGCAGTACTTC. Its protein is CASSNGTIGYEQYF.

V is TRBV10-3 and J is TRBJ1-3; no firm D call. V was clipped by 11 bases and J by 0 bases, with 14 bases between them. CDR3 size: 14 residues. The germline V gene has CDR1 ENHRY and CDR2 SYGVKD. The CDR3 coding sequence is TGTGCCTCACGAGAAGATATCTCTGGAAACACCATATATTTT. Translation: CASREDISGNTIYF.

A few counts support this clone. This chain links TRBV4-1 with TRBJ1-6; D is perhaps TRBD1 (5 bases). This CDR3 region has 15 residues. Germline loops: CDR1 MGHRA, CDR2 YSYEKL. Trimming shortened V by 1 base and J by 7 bases, and 11 bases separated the two germline ends. The CDR3 reads CASSQGQGNNSPLHF. The CDR3 DNA reads as TGCGCCAGCAGCCAAGGTCAGGGTAACAATTCACCCCTCCACTTT.

CDR3: CASSLSGTANQPQHF. The CDR3 nucleotides are TGTGCCAGTAGTCTCTCCGGGACAGCGAATCAGCCCCAGCATTTT. The chain uses TRBV19 and TRBJ1-5, with 7 nucleotides matching TRBD1. V lost 5 bases, J lost 4 bases, and 8 bases stayed unmatched. The CDR3 is made up of 15 amino acids. Germline CDR1 reads LNHDA; CDR2 reads SQIVND (reference sequence).

This sequence joins TRBV7-2 and TRBJ2-4, with TRBD2 matching 9 bases. Unmatched junction bases numbered 19, after V lost 0 bases and J lost 4 bases. CDR1 and CDR2 from the germline V gene are SGHTA and FQGNSA. CDR3 size: 21 residues. CDR3 amino acids: CASSLAPWEREAWGSKNIQYF. CDR3 sequence (DNA): TGTGCCAGCAGCTTAGCCCCTTGGGAGCGGGAGGCTTGGGGTTCTAAAAACATTCAGTACTTC.

The rearrangement links TRBV6-1 to TRBJ2-1; D perhaps matches TRBD2 (6 bases). Germline CDR1 MNHNS, CDR2 SASEGT. CDR3 length: 12 residues. V was cut by 3 bases and J by 8 bases, with 8 bases left in between. CDR3 in DNA: TGTGCCAGCAGTGAGGGAGGAGATGAGCAGTTCTTC. Protein product: CASSEGGDEQFF.

This clone has a single count. The rearrangement uses TRBV11-3 and TRBJ2-7, with a possible D match to TRBD1 (5 bases). The CDR3 totals 15 residues. Germline lookup yields CDR1 SGHNT and CDR2 YENEEA. V shed 5 bases and J shed 0 bases, with 14 bases lying between them. The CDR3 nucleotides are TGTGCCAGCAGCCCCCAGGGATTTCCCTCCTACGAGCAGTACTTC. Protein: CASSPQGFPSYEQYF.

This clone was seen a few times. J is TRBJ1-2 and V is TRBV4-2, with 7 bases aligning to TRBD1. The CDR3 consists of 17 residues. The V and J ends lost 0 bases and 4 bases, in that order; junction bases with no gene match: 11. The V gene's germline CDR1 is LGHNA and CDR2 YNFKEQ. Here the CDR3 reads CASSQEPLSTGLYGYTF. The CDR3 DNA reads TGTGCCAGCAGCCAAGAACCACTGTCGACAGGGCTCTATGGCTACACCTTC.

The rearrangement joins TRBV9 to TRBJ1-4; D is unresolved. CDR1 SGDLS and CDR2 YYNGEE come from the germline V gene. The CDR3 contains 12 residues. V was shortened by 3 bases and J by 10 bases, with 10 bases between the two germline ends. Here the CDR3 reads CASSDGRGKLFF. The CDR3 DNA reads as TGTGCCAGCAGCGACGGTCGGGGAAAACTGTTTTTT.

The chain carries TRBV4-1 and TRBJ1-4; TRBD1 might be the D (5 bases). This CDR3 is built from 14 residues. The germline V gene has CDR1 MGHRA and CDR2 YSYEKL. Trimming pared 3 bases from V and 4 bases from J, leaving 9 bases between. CDR3 nucleotide sequence: TGCGCCAGCAGCCAGGGACTCCTTAATGAAAAACTGTTTTTT. This codes for CASSQGLLNEKLFF.

The chain uses TRBV6-5 and TRBJ2-7; perhaps TRBD1 as D (6 bases). In germline, CDR1 is MNHEY, CDR2 SVGAGI. The CDR3 length is 13 residues. The V end was cut by 6 bases, the J end by 6 bases, with 15 bases between. The CDR3 loop is CASRITGQVEQYF. For the CDR3, the DNA is TGTGCCAGCAGGATAACAGGGCAGGTCGAGCAGTACTTC.

The V and J genes are TRBV7-2 and TRBJ1-5; unclear D gene. The germline V and J ends were trimmed by 2 bases and 6 bases, with 5 bases remaining between them. From germline, CDR1 is SGHTA and CDR2 FQGNSA. The CDR3 spans 12 residues. This chain's CDR3 is CASSLSRQPQHF. The DNA of the CDR3 is TGTGCCAGCAGCTTATCCCGTCAGCCCCAGCATTTT.

The chain joins TRBV11-1 to TRBJ2-2, with D tentatively TRBD2 (5 bases). V lost 10 bases, J lost 1 base, and 10 bases lay in between. This CDR3 has 13 amino acids. Germline V lookup: CDR1 SGHAT, CDR2 FQDESV (reference sequence). CDR3: CATGLGNTGELFF. CDR3 in DNA: TGTGCCACCGGACTGGGGAACACCGGGGAGCTGTTTTTT.

This clone was seen only once. This chain links TRBV6-5 with TRBJ1-1, with unresolved D. V was cut by 7 bases and J by 10 bases, with 16 bases left in between. Germline CDR1 reads MNHEY; CDR2 reads SVGAGI. There are 12 residues in the CDR3. This chain's CDR3 is CASTPQTSGAFF. The CDR3 DNA follows: TGTGCCAGCACCCCCCAGACCTCGGGAGCTTTCTTT.

Here the CDR3 DNA reads TGTGCCAGCAGTTACGCTAGCGGGAGCACTGAGCAGTTCTTC. It encodes CASSYASGSTEQFF. This chain connects TRBV6-6 to TRBJ2-1; 10 bases match TRBD2. The CDR3 consists of 14 residues. Trimming took 2 bases from V and 9 from J; bases not matched to a gene: 4. CDR1 is MNHNY and CDR2 is SVGAGI in the germline V gene (reference sequence).

This clone was picked up many times. The gene calls are TRBV27 and TRBJ2-1; TRBD2 matches 10 bases. The CDR3 consists of 14 residues. The V gene's germline CDR1 is MNHEY and CDR2 SMNVEV (reference sequence). The V gene end was trimmed by 10 bases and the J gene end by 5 bases; junction bases not matched to a gene: 8. CDR3 sequence: CAIRTSGTNNEQFF. DNA for the CDR3: TGTGCCATTCGGACTAGCGGCACTAACAATGAGCAGTTCTTC.

V gene TRBV5-1 combines with J gene TRBJ2-1, with D possibly matching TRBD1 (7 bases). The germline gives CDR1 SGHRS, CDR2 YFSETQ. This CDR3 has 19 amino acids. The ends were cut back, 1 base at V and 4 bases at J, with 24 bases in the middle. CDR3: CASSLKDYRGRSAYNEQFF. For the CDR3, the DNA is TGCGCCAGCAGCTTGAAGGACTACAGGGGTCGGTCGGCTTACAATGAGCAGTTCTTC.

The rearrangement joins TRBV15 to TRBJ1-4; D not resolved. This CDR3 is built from 13 residues. Germline V gene data show CDR1 as LNHNV and CDR2 as YYDKDF (reference sequence). The V and J ends lost 0 bases and 8 bases respectively, with 7 bases between them. The CDR3 protein is CATSRDLGEKLFF. CDR3 DNA sequence: TGTGCCACCAGCAGAGATCTAGGCGAAAAACTGTTTTTT.

The chain combines TRBV3-1 (or the pseudogene TRBV3-2) with TRBJ2-1; 8 nucleotides line up with TRBD2. The V gene's germline CDR1 is LGHDT and CDR2 YNNKEL (reference sequence). The CDR3 contains 17 residues. V lost 0 bases and J lost 7; bases outside the gene matches: 11. The CDR3 sequence: CASSQDHNGGASNEQFF. DNA of the CDR3: TGTGCCAGCAGCCAAGATCATAACGGGGGGGCATCGAATGAGCAGTTCTTC.